This T cell receptor (beta chain) was sequenced for a study of blood T cell repertoires in COVID-19. Deletions cut 2 bases from V and 3 bases from J, with 7 bases between. The CDR3 runs to 12 residues. Per the germline V gene, CDR1 is GTSNPN and CDR2 is SVGIG (reference sequence). Original methodology: Nucleated cell number was recorded as an estimate derived from reference gene primer amplification. TCRdb's copy holds only in-frame clones and misses some; the assay was immunoSEQ multiplex PCR. That table gives V, J and clone size, and the DNA gave D and trimming. The sample lists 200,000 or so clones; roughly 84% were seen once. This clone was picked up a small number of times. Seattle enrolled patients during active infection and tracked them longitudinally.

The sequenced material came from peripheral blood. This receptor was taken from a person between 65 and 79 years old with COVID-19, enrolled during active disease. The V call is TRBV30, the J call TRBJ1-2; D unclear. The CDR3 DNA is TGTGCCTGGAGTATCACAGACTATGGCTACACCTTC. The encoded protein is CAWSITDYGYTF.